The clone carrying this T cell receptor (beta chain) was observed a handful of times. This entry is derived from a study of blood T cell repertoires in COVID-19. Across the whole study: The origin of the acute and convalescent COVID-19 samples was the United States, Italy and Spain. In each case, the material was cDNA or gDNA derived from T cells, B-cell-depleted T cells, or PBMCs.

In the authors' workflow: Reference gene primer amplification in the assay estimated nucleated cell counts. The assay was immunoSEQ multiplex PCR, and TCRdb's table has in-frame clones only and misses some. D and trimming were read from the DNA, whereas the V and J calls and clone size are those reported in that table. The table records about 290,000 clones, around four fifths of them present only once. Germline assignment: CDR1 SQVTM and CDR2 ANQGSEA. There are 13 residues in the CDR3. Trimming took off 5 bases at V and 5 bases at J, with 16 bases between the two ends. The gene calls are TRBV29-1 and TRBJ2-7, with D perhaps matching TRBD1 (5 bases). The sample comprised peripheral blood. The TCR was taken from a woman aged 45-59 years with active or convalescent COVID-19. The CDR3 region is CSVLNRPSNEQYF. In nucleotides, the CDR3 is TGCAGCGTTCTGAACAGGCCGTCCAACGAGCAGTACTTC.